The 32 T cell receptor beta chains listed next were all sequenced from one sample in a study of T-cell memory formation after mild COVID-19. Using its own MiXCR run on the 5' RACE reads, TCRdb lists one record per CDR3 protein. The sample has about 200,000 distinct CDR3 sequences, 9.5% to 10% seen once. The sequencing sample was made of PBMCs or a T cell subset sorted from them (not recorded which). Receptor source: a man younger than 30 who had mild COVID-19 (a few samples of this study predate the infection). Cell type and time point are not known.

The chain employs TRBV15 and TRBJ2-3; 9 bases are shared with TRBD1. The ends lost 3 bases at V and 3 bases at J; junction bases unmatched: 4. Germline-derived CDR1 and CDR2 are LNHNV and YYDKDF (reference sequence). CDR3 size: 15 residues. The CDR3 nucleotides are TGTGCCACCAGCAGGTTAGACAGGGGGACAGATACGCAGTATTTT. This encodes CATSRLDRGTDTQYF.

This chain uses TRBV18 with TRBJ1-3; 8 bases agree with TRBD1. The CDR3 spans 14 residues. The V and J ends lost 5 bases and 2 bases, in that order; junction bases with no gene match: 2. Germline lookup yields CDR1 KGHSH and CDR2 LQKENI. CDR3 nucleotide sequence: TGTGCCAGCTCATCGGACAGGGCTGGAAACACCATATATTTT. Protein sequence: CASSSDRAGNTIYF.

This clonotype has a count of ten or more. The chain combines TRBV4-3 with TRBJ1-1; D is uncertain. Trimming shortened V by 4 bases and J by 3 bases, and 15 bases separated the two germline ends. The V gene's germline CDR1 is LGHNA and CDR2 YSLEER. The CDR3 extends over 15 amino acids. CDR3: CASSRLTSGDTEAFF. The CDR3 DNA follows: TGCGCCAGCAGCCGGTTGACATCCGGGGACACTGAAGCTTTCTTT.

The gene calls are TRBV30 and TRBJ1-6; TRBD1 aligns across 7 bases. CDR1 GTSNPN and CDR2 SVGIG come from the germline V gene (reference sequence). The CDR3 runs 16 residues. The trim removed 0 bases at V and 9 bases at J, leaving 11 bases unmatched. The chain's CDR3 is CAWSVLPRGNISPLHF. CDR3 coding DNA: TGTGCCTGGAGTGTACTCCCCAGGGGGAATATTTCACCCCTCCACTTT.

This rearrangement joins TRBV5-1 to TRBJ2-5; a weak D match, TRBD2 (6 bases). Germline CDR1 SGHRS, CDR2 YFSETQ. The CDR3 extends over 14 amino acids. V shed 2 bases and J shed 7 bases, with 15 bases lying between them. The CDR3 DNA reads as TGCGCCAGCAGCTTTGGGGCCAGGGAGGCGACCCAGTACTTC. Amino acid sequence: CASSFGAREATQYF.

This clonotype was seen only a few times. This chain connects TRBV25-1 to TRBJ1-5; D possibly corresponds to TRBD1 (6 bases). Per germline, CDR1 MGHDK and CDR2 SYGVNS. The CDR3 length is 13 residues. V lost 10 bases to trimming and J lost 7 bases, with 17 bases between them. The CDR3 sequence: CATSQGLEQPQHF. The CDR3, as DNA: TGTGCCACCAGCCAGGGGCTAGAACAGCCCCAGCATTTT.

The CDR3 bases are TGTGCCAGCAGCTTAGACAGGGTAGATACGCAGTATTTT. This encodes CASSLDRVDTQYF. V is TRBV7-2 and J is TRBJ2-3; a possible D gene is TRBD1 (6 bases). The length of the CDR3 is 13 residues. Trimming cost V 1 base and J 5 bases, with 7 bases left between them. Germline values: CDR1 SGHTA, CDR2 FQGNSA.

This clonotype was counted only a few times. The chain is built from TRBV2 and TRBJ2-7, with 7 bases matching TRBD1. Trimming took 4 bases from V and 4 from J; bases not matched to a gene: 10. The CDR3 runs to 15 residues. Germline CDR1 reads SNHLY; CDR2 reads FYNNEI. CDR3 amino acids: CASSGGQGVRYEQYF. Here the CDR3 DNA reads TGTGCCAGCAGTGGGGGTCAGGGGGTAAGGTACGAGCAGTACTTC.

The chain carries TRBV5-1 and TRBJ1-1; TRBD1 agrees at 8 bases. CDR1 and CDR2 (germline): SGHRS, YFSETQ. The trim removed 1 base at V and 3 bases at J, leaving 5 bases unmatched. This CDR3 is 15 amino acids long. In DNA, the CDR3 is TGCGCCAGCAGCTTGACAGGGGGAGAGGACACTGAAGCTTTCTTT. The encoded protein is CASSLTGGEDTEAFF.

The gene calls are TRBV6-5 and TRBJ1-6; the match to TRBD1 covers 7 bases. The CDR3 sequence is 13 residues long. From germline, CDR1 is MNHEY and CDR2 SVGAGI. J was trimmed by 7 bases and V by 6 bases; bases with no gene match: 3. CDR3 nucleotides: TGTGCCAGCAGCCGACAGGGAAATTCACCCCTCCACTTT. Protein: CASSRQGNSPLHF.

Many counts were recorded for this clonotype. This chain connects TRBV4-3 to TRBJ2-6; D remains ambiguous. This CDR3 contains 14 residues. V shed 1 base and J shed 2 bases, with 3 bases lying between them. Germline V gene data show CDR1 as LGHNA and CDR2 as YSLEER. The CDR3 DNA reads as TGCGCCAGCAGCCAAGGGACTGGGGCCAACGTCCTGACTTTC. Its translation is CASSQGTGANVLTF.

This clonotype turned up a few times. The chain uses TRBV6-5 and TRBJ1-1, with TRBD1 matching 7 bases. The trim removed 4 bases at V and 0 bases at J, leaving 2 bases unmatched. The CDR3 contains 14 residues. The V gene's germline CDR1 is MNHEY and CDR2 SVGAGI. CDR3 loop: CASSSGQLNTEAFF. The CDR3 nucleotides are TGTGCCAGCAGTTCGGGACAGTTGAACACTGAAGCTTTCTTT.

This clonotype was counted between two and nine times. The rearrangement links TRBV18 to TRBJ2-1; 10 bases match TRBD1. The CDR3 covers 15 residues. Trimming at V came to 4 bases and at J to 7 bases, leaving 7 bases not matched to a gene. Germline CDR1 is KGHSH and CDR2 is LQKENI. The CDR3 DNA reads as TGTGCCAGCTCACTAAGACAGGGGGCTACGAATGAGCAGTTCTTC. Translating it yields CASSLRQGATNEQFF.

The chain uses TRBV7-7 and TRBJ2-5; 8 bases are shared with TRBD2. There are 13 residues in the CDR3. Germline V CDR1 and CDR2: SSHAT, FNYEAQ (reference sequence). CDR3 nucleotides: TGTGCTAGCGGGGCCTCTTTAGCAGAGACCCAGTACTTC. The encoded protein is CASGASLAETQYF.

This clonotype was observed a handful of times. This sequence joins TRBV5-6 and TRBJ1-3; TRBD1 might be the D (5 bases). V shed 4 bases and J shed 4 bases, with 15 bases lying between them. Germline V gene lookup returns CDR1 SGHDT and CDR2 YYEEEE. The CDR3 spans 15 residues. DNA for the CDR3: TGTGCCAGCAGCCGGAATGGGGGGAGAGGAAACACCATATATTTT. Its protein is CASSRNGGRGNTIYF.

The chain combines TRBV6-5 with TRBJ2-2; 10 nucleotides match TRBD1. CDR3 length: 16 amino acids. Germline V gene data show CDR1 as MNHEY and CDR2 as SVGAGI. The V and J ends lost 6 bases and 5 bases, in that order; junction bases with no gene match: 9. The CDR3 DNA follows: TGTGCCAGCAGGACGCCGGGACAGGGGTTGACCGGGGAGCTGTTTTTT. Translated, it gives CASRTPGQGLTGELFF.

This sequence joins TRBV11-2 and TRBJ2-7, with 7 bases identical to TRBD2. V lost 2 bases, J lost 4 bases, and 5 bases stayed unmatched. The germline V gene has CDR1 SGHAT and CDR2 FQNNGV. The CDR3 consists of 14 residues. CDR3 amino acids: CASSLSAGVYEQYF. CDR3 DNA: TGTGCCAGCAGCTTATCGGCGGGGGTGTACGAGCAGTACTTC.

The V gene is TRBV5-1, the J gene TRBJ2-5; 10 bases fit TRBD1. CDR3 length: 12 amino acids. The germline V gene encodes CDR1 SGHRS and CDR2 YFSETQ. V dropped 5 bases and J dropped 7; count of bases not matched to a gene: 2. Here the CDR3 DNA reads TGCGCCAGCAGTTGGGACAGGGGGACCCAGTACTTC. Amino acid sequence: CASSWDRGTQYF.

This clonotype was counted only a few times. Since no conserved phenylalanine or tryptophan closes the CDR3, a read error is the likely cause. The chain uses TRBV5-1 and TRBJ1-1; D not certain. The CDR3 totals 15 residues. Trimming left V 1 base short and J 2 bases short, with 12 bases between. CDR1 is SGHRS, CDR2 YFSETQ, per germline. For the CDR3, the DNA is TGCGCCAGCAGCTTGTTATCGGGTTATAACACTGAAGCTTTCTCT. Translating gives CASSLLSGYNTEAFS.

The chain combines TRBV20-1 with TRBJ2-3; D not resolved. The CDR3 sequence is 13 residues long. V lost 0 bases and J lost 2, with 6 bases in between. Germline V lookup: CDR1 DFQATT, CDR2 SNEGSKA (reference sequence). The CDR3 bases are TGCAGTGCTAGAGACCAAGACACAGATACGCAGTATTTT. This codes for CSARDQDTDTQYF.

V and J are TRBV5-1 and TRBJ2-5, with D tentatively TRBD2 (7 bases). This CDR3 has 15 residues. Germline CDR1 SGHRS, CDR2 YFSETQ. V gave up 7 bases and J gave up 4 bases, with 20 bases separating them. CDR3 sequence: CASQAGAVWGETQYF. The CDR3, as DNA: TGCGCCAGCCAGGCGGGGGCAGTCTGGGGAGAGACCCAGTACTTC.

This clonotype has a count of ten or more. The chain uses TRBV7-2 and TRBJ1-1; D is possibly TRBD1 (5 bases). V lost 7 bases and J lost 4, with 13 bases in between. This CDR3 comprises 13 residues. CDR1 and CDR2 from the germline V gene are SGHTA and FQGNSA. CDR3 region: CASTQWGVTEAFF. The CDR3 DNA is TGTGCCAGCACCCAGTGGGGGGTCACTGAAGCTTTCTTT.

This clonotype has a count of ten or more. The rearrangement uses TRBV12-3 or TRBV12-4 and TRBJ2-4, with D perhaps given as TRBD1 or TRBD2 (5 bases each). Trimming shortened V by 3 bases and J by 8 bases, and 11 bases separated the two germline ends. This CDR3 is 13 amino acids long. The CDR3 region is CASSLGERDIQYF. The CDR3, as DNA: TGTGCCAGCAGTTTGGGGGAGAGAGACATTCAGTACTTC.

CDR3 DNA sequence: TGTGCCAGCATCAGGGACGAAAAACTGTTTTTT. This codes for CASIRDEKLFF. This chain uses TRBV6-6 with TRBJ1-4; weak D call: TRBD1 (5 bases). CDR3 length: 11 residues. CDR1 MNHNY and CDR2 SVGAGI come from the germline V gene (reference sequence). With 7 bases removed from V and 8 bases from J, the gap between germline ends came to 8 bases.

The sample holds a few counts of this clonotype. The gene calls are TRBV24-1 and TRBJ2-1; 10 bases are a match to TRBD1. Looked up from germline, CDR1 is KGHDR and CDR2 is SFDVKD. This CDR3 is built from 15 residues. Losses at the gene ends were 5 bases for V and 3 bases for J; bases not matched to a gene: 3. The CDR3 DNA sequence: TGTGCCACCAGTGCGGGACAGGGGAACTACAATGAGCAGTTCTTC. It is translated as CATSAGQGNYNEQFF.

The chain has TRBV29-1 and TRBJ1-5; D is undetermined. The germline V gene has CDR1 SQVTM and CDR2 ANQGSEA. This CDR3 is 13 amino acids long. The germline V and J ends were trimmed by 2 bases and 6 bases, with 11 bases remaining between them. The CDR3 DNA follows: TGCAGCGTTGAATACACGGAGGGTCAGCCCCAGCATTTT. Encoded protein: CSVEYTEGQPQHF.

The chain joins TRBV5-1 to TRBJ2-5; D is unclear. The CDR3 extends over 13 amino acids. Per germline, CDR1 SGHRS and CDR2 YFSETQ. Trimming took 1 base from V and 4 from J, leaving 8 bases between them. In nucleotides, the CDR3 is TGCGCCAGCAGCTTGAGGGCTAGAGAGACCCAGTACTTC. It specifies CASSLRARETQYF.

This clonotype was recorded a few times. The chain recombines TRBV6-5 with TRBJ2-3; D might be TRBD2 (8 bases). The CDR3 length is 17 residues. V shed 0 bases and J shed 5 bases, with 18 bases lying between them. Per germline, CDR1 MNHEY and CDR2 SVGAGI. The CDR3 nucleotides read TGTGCCAGCAGTTACTCTCTGGGACTAGGGGGCCTAGATACGCAGTATTTT. This gives the protein CASSYSLGLGGLDTQYF.

V usage is TRBV2 and J usage is TRBJ2-1, with D perhaps given as TRBD1 or TRBD2 (5 bases each). Germline loops: CDR1 SNHLY, CDR2 FYNNEI. V was pared by 8 bases and J by 5 bases, with 13 bases between. This CDR3 has 13 amino acids. The CDR3 region is CASASGPNNEQFF. Written as DNA, the CDR3 is TGTGCCAGCGCATCGGGACCCAACAATGAGCAGTTCTTC.

The CDR3 DNA reads as TGTGCCATCAGCCCCCGGCAGGAAGAAGCTTTCTTT. As protein: CAISPRQEEAFF. V usage is TRBV10-3 and J usage is TRBJ1-1; no definite D call. Trimming took off 6 bases at V and 8 bases at J, with 13 bases between the two ends. The CDR3 is 12 residues long. Germline V gives CDR1 ENHRY, CDR2 SYGVKD.

This clonotype was found many times. This chain uses TRBV10-3 with TRBJ1-6, with 9 bases identical to TRBD1. The CDR3 is 14 amino acids. The V gene's germline CDR1 is ENHRY and CDR2 SYGVKD. The V gene end was trimmed by 2 bases and the J gene end by 10 bases; junction bases not matched to a gene: 3. The CDR3, as DNA: TGTGCCATCAGTGAGGGGACAGGGAGATCACCCCTCCACTTT. Translating gives CAISEGTGRSPLHF.

This clonotype appeared a few times. This sequence joins TRBV6-1 and TRBJ2-1; 8 nucleotides line up with TRBD1. J lost 2 bases, V lost 1 base, and 4 bases had no gene match. The germline V gene has CDR1 MNHNS and CDR2 SASEGT. This CDR3 comprises 16 residues. CDR3 loop: CASSEVSGQAYNEQFF. CDR3 nucleotide sequence: TGTGCCAGCAGTGAAGTTTCGGGACAGGCCTACAATGAGCAGTTCTTC.